The entry below describes one T cell receptor (beta chain). The antigen is undetermined. V was trimmed by 4 bases and J by 4 bases, leaving 16 bases between them. The CDR3 runs to 15 residues. Per germline, CDR1 SGHDN and CDR2 FVKESK. The authors ran a second PCR of about 7 to 11 cycles using a sample-barcoded 5' primer and a J-beta primer mix. At least 3 million CDR3-containing paired-end reads were obtained per sample. TCRdb re-called the 5' RACE reads through MiXCR, storing one row per CDR3 protein. This table holds roughly 800,000 distinct CDR3 sequences, under 40% found once. The entry originates in a study of blood T cells in healthy people across ages. Study as a whole: For every two T cells, template switching captured about one barcoded beta molecule. Notes on the study in general: While age rose, TCR beta diversity per million T cells dropped in a roughly linear way. Without sorted subsets, naive and antigen-experienced compartments could not be conclusively compared.

The TCR comes from a man between 18 and 29 years old in good health. This rearrangement joins TRBV14 to TRBJ1-2, with D hard to call. The sample was blood. CDR3 sequence reads: CASSRELPRGYGYTF. The CDR3 coding sequence is TGTGCCAGCAGCCGAGAACTCCCTCGAGGCTATGGCTACACCTTC.